These 29 T cell receptor beta chains came from one sample sequenced in a study of shared clonotypes between healthy human individuals. The naive CD8 subset, CD45RO-negative cells positively selected for CCR7, excluded terminally differentiated effector memory CD45RA+ cells. Some clones are missing from TCRdb's copy, which holds only in-frame ones; the method was immunoSEQ multiplex PCR. The sample includes about 2,200,000 clones, 93% of them seen just once. Sequenced: naive CD8+ T cells from PBMCs. The origin of the receptors is a man between 18 and 35 years old in good health. Some clones in this sample may be carry-over from other donors' samples.

This chain links TRBV7-9 with TRBJ2-5; TRBD1 matches 8 bases. V was clipped by 5 bases and J by 5 bases; unmatched bases: 13. CDR1 SEHNR and CDR2 FQNEAQ come from the germline V gene (reference sequence). This CDR3 comprises 16 residues. CDR3 in amino acids: CASSGRSQGVSETQYF. The CDR3 bases are TGTGCCAGCAGCGGCCGGTCACAGGGGGTTTCGGAGACCCAGTACTTC.

The genes are TRBV7-9 and TRBJ1-1; D gene unclear. CDR3 length equals 13 residues. From germline, CDR1 is SEHNR and CDR2 FQNEAQ (reference sequence). V lost 5 bases and J lost 0, with 7 bases in between. CDR3 amino acids: CASSPEMNTEAFF. The CDR3 nucleotides read TGTGCCAGCAGCCCAGAAATGAACACTGAAGCTTTCTTT.

The J gene is TRBJ2-7, the V gene TRBV6-1, with TRBD2 as a possible D gene (5 bases). The germline gives CDR1 MNHNS, CDR2 SASEGT. V gave up 2 bases and J gave up 3 bases, with 11 bases separating them. The CDR3 has 14 residues. This CDR3 is CASSESGNGYEQYF. CDR3 nucleotides: TGTGCCAGCAGTGAATCCGGGAATGGCTACGAGCAGTACTTC.

This clone has a handful of counts. The chain combines TRBV10-1 with TRBJ2-1; a weak D match, TRBD1 (5 bases). Germline V gene data show CDR1 as WNHNN and CDR2 as SYGVQD (reference sequence). The V and J ends lost 6 bases and 8 bases respectively, with 20 bases between them. This CDR3 region has 15 residues. The CDR3 loop reads CASSNLRGQGYEQFF. The CDR3 coding sequence is TGCGCCAGCAGCAACCTTCGTGGGCAGGGCTATGAGCAGTTCTTC.

The chain employs TRBV5-1 and TRBJ1-1; 7 nucleotides line up with TRBD1. This CDR3 region has 14 residues. V lost 4 bases to trimming and J lost 3 bases; unmatched junction nucleotides: 6. Per germline, CDR1 SGHRS and CDR2 YFSETQ. CDR3 DNA: TGCGCCAGCAGCCCCAGGGGGGGTGACACTGAAGCTTTCTTT. Protein: CASSPRGGDTEAFF.

This clone is a singleton in its sample. The rearrangement links TRBV13 to TRBJ1-1; 7 nucleotides align to TRBD1. Losses at the gene ends were 4 bases for V and 8 bases for J; bases not matched to a gene: 10. The length of the CDR3 is 14 residues. Germline CDR1 reads PRHDT; CDR2 reads FYEKMQ (reference sequence). The CDR3 nucleotides read TGTGCCAGCAGCTCCGACAGGGTGTCGTCGGAAGCTTTCTTT. The encoded protein is CASSSDRVSSEAFF.

J is TRBJ1-4 and V is TRBV27; 7 nucleotides align to TRBD1. The V gene end was trimmed by 4 bases and the J gene end by 6 bases; junction bases not matched to a gene: 5. This CDR3 is 14 amino acids long. Germline CDR1 is MNHEY and CDR2 is SMNVEV (reference sequence). This CDR3 is CASSSVGTDEKLFF. CDR3 in DNA: TGTGCCAGCAGTTCCGTTGGGACAGATGAAAAACTGTTTTTT.

The chain employs TRBV27 and TRBJ2-7, with 9 bases matching TRBD2. This CDR3 contains 14 residues. After removal of 6 bases from V and 7 bases from J, the junction contained 10 bases not matched to a gene. Germline CDR1 is MNHEY and CDR2 is SMNVEV (reference sequence). Here the CDR3 reads CASRTGTSTAEQYF. The CDR3 region has the DNA TGTGCCAGCAGAACCGGGACTAGCACCGCGGAGCAGTACTTC.

This clone occurred once. The chain links TRBV5-1 to TRBJ2-1; TRBD2 matches at 11 bases. With V trimmed by 4 bases and J by 1 base, 13 bases remained unmatched. The CDR3 is 19 amino acids. The germline V gene encodes CDR1 SGHRS and CDR2 YFSETQ. CDR3 sequence: CASSLDYSGRAGSYNEQFF. The CDR3 DNA sequence: TGCGCCAGCAGCCTCGATTATAGCGGGAGGGCCGGGTCCTACAATGAGCAGTTCTTC.

Note on this clone: The sample carries other DNA sequences with the same CDR3. J is TRBJ2-7 and V is TRBV29-1, with 13 bases matching TRBD2. V was clipped by 6 bases and J by 2 bases; unmatched bases: 1. CDR3 length: 13 amino acids. Germline lookup yields CDR1 SQVTM and CDR2 ANQGSEA. This CDR3 reads CSVLAGGAYEQYF. The CDR3 bases are TGCAGCGTACTAGCGGGAGGGGCCTACGAGCAGTACTTC.

The chain links TRBV7-9 to TRBJ1-2; no clear D gene. V was shortened by 3 bases and J by 2 bases, with 13 bases between the two germline ends. CDR3 length equals 15 residues. Germline assignment: CDR1 SEHNR and CDR2 FQNEAQ (reference sequence). In nucleotides, the CDR3 is TGTGCCAGCAGCTTTCCAGCCGGGTTAAACTATGGCTACACCTTC. Encoded protein: CASSFPAGLNYGYTF.

V gene TRBV27 combines with J gene TRBJ2-2; tentatively, D is TRBD1 or TRBD2 (5 bases each). The V gene's germline CDR1 is MNHEY and CDR2 SMNVEV (reference sequence). This CDR3 is built from 18 residues. Trimming stripped 1 base from V and 1 base from J, with 16 bases between. The CDR3 DNA is TGTGCCAGCAGTTTATTAAGTCGAGGGGCGGGGAACACCGGGGAGCTGTTTTTT. It codes for CASSLLSRGAGNTGELFF.

V usage is TRBV7-9 and J usage is TRBJ1-2; 9 positions match TRBD1. Germline assignment: CDR1 SEHNR and CDR2 FQNEAQ (reference sequence). J was trimmed by 6 bases and V by 5 bases; bases with no gene match: 7. This CDR3 has 14 amino acids. CDR3 coding DNA: TGTGCCAGCAGCCCACAGGGGGCAGTAAATGGCTACACCTTC. Protein product: CASSPQGAVNGYTF.

The V gene is TRBV11-1, the J gene TRBJ1-1; 8 bases fit TRBD1. Germline values: CDR1 SGHAT, CDR2 FQDESV (reference sequence). Losses at the gene ends were 4 bases for V and 11 bases for J; bases not matched to a gene: 21. The CDR3 covers 17 residues. This CDR3 reads CASSSDIGQGREWRAFF. The CDR3 DNA reads TGTGCCAGCAGCTCAGACATCGGACAGGGAAGGGAATGGAGGGCTTTCTTT.

The chain joins TRBV28 to TRBJ2-3; TRBD2 aligns across 13 bases. Losses at the gene ends were 10 bases for V and 3 bases for J; bases not matched to a gene: 16. The CDR3 is 18 amino acids. Germline V lookup: CDR1 MDHEN, CDR2 SYDVKM. CDR3 loop: CAISTPLAGGPGTDTQYF. The CDR3 region has the DNA TGTGCCATTTCAACCCCACTAGCGGGAGGGCCGGGGACAGATACGCAGTATTTT.

The chain links TRBV19 to TRBJ2-2, with TRBD1 matching 7 bases. The CDR3 spans 15 residues. The ends lost 4 bases at V and 3 bases at J; junction bases unmatched: 5. Germline V gene lookup returns CDR1 LNHDA and CDR2 SQIVND (reference sequence). The CDR3: CASSTPTGYTGELFF. CDR3 nucleotide sequence: TGTGCCAGTAGTACCCCGACAGGGTACACCGGGGAGCTGTTTTTT.

This chain connects TRBV15 to TRBJ1-2; D is possibly TRBD1 (5 bases). The germline gives CDR1 LNHNV, CDR2 YYDKDF (reference sequence). The CDR3 extends over 14 amino acids. V was cut by 1 base and J by 3 bases, with 9 bases left in between. CDR3 residues: CATSRGVGDYGYTF. CDR3 bases: TGTGCCACCAGCAGAGGGGTGGGGGACTATGGCTACACCTTC.

The sample holds a few counts of this clone. This sequence joins TRBV9 and TRBJ1-1, with a possible D match to TRBD1 (6 bases). Looked up from germline, CDR1 is SGDLS and CDR2 is YYNGEE. The ends were cut back, 0 bases at V and 3 bases at J, with 12 bases in the middle. This CDR3 region has 15 residues. In nucleotides, the CDR3 is TGTGCCAGCAGCGTAGAAGTGGAGGGGGACACTGAAGCTTTCTTT. Translated, it gives CASSVEVEGDTEAFF.

V gene TRBV28 combines with J gene TRBJ1-5, with D possibly matching TRBD1 (6 bases). V lost 6 bases, J lost 9 bases, and 12 bases lay in between. The CDR3 extends over 12 amino acids. Germline CDR1 reads MDHEN; CDR2 reads SYDVKM. The CDR3 sequence is CASSLGGPPQHF. The CDR3 DNA follows: TGTGCCAGCAGCCTGGGGGGCCCGCCCCAGCATTTT.

The chain couples TRBV7-8 to TRBJ1-4, with TRBD1 identical over 7 bases. CDR1 and CDR2 from the germline V gene are SGHVS and FQNEAQ. This CDR3 spans 14 amino acids. V dropped 1 base and J dropped 8; count of bases not matched to a gene: 4. This chain's CDR3 is CASSLGDRREKLFF. As DNA, the CDR3 is TGTGCCAGCAGCTTAGGGGACAGAAGGGAAAAACTGTTTTTT.

CDR3 loop: CASTVGQTSYEQYF. As DNA, the CDR3 is TGTGCCAGCACCGTGGGACAGACATCCTACGAGCAGTACTTC. The chain combines TRBV2 with TRBJ2-7, with 7 bases that match TRBD1. J was trimmed by 1 base and V by 7 bases; bases with no gene match: 7. This CDR3 has 14 residues. Germline CDR1 SNHLY, CDR2 FYNNEI.

The CDR3 bases are TGTGCCAGCAGCCAACGGGGACACAATGAGCAGTTCTTC. Protein sequence: CASSQRGHNEQFF. The rearrangement joins TRBV5-6 to TRBJ2-1; D may be TRBD1 or TRBD2 (5 bases each). Trimming cost V 4 bases and J 5 bases, with 10 bases left between them. The CDR3 consists of 13 residues. Germline CDR1 is SGHDT and CDR2 is YYEEEE.

Notes on this clone: Other DNA sequences in the same sample also yield this CDR3. The CDR3 is CASSIARGNEQYF. For the CDR3, the DNA is TGTGCCAGTAGTATAGCAAGGGGTAACGAGCAGTACTTC. The rearrangement joins TRBV19 to TRBJ2-7, with D perhaps matching TRBD1 (5 bases). Germline V gene lookup returns CDR1 LNHDA and CDR2 SQIVND (reference sequence). V shed 1 base and J shed 5 bases, with 9 bases lying between them. The CDR3 consists of 13 residues. Variable domain in full (rest from reference TRBV19 and TRBJ2-7): DGGITQSPKYLFRKEGQNVTLSCEQNLNHDAMYWYRQDPGQGLRLIYYSQIVNDFQKGDIAEGYSVSREKKESFPLTVTSAQKNPTAFYLCASSIARGNEQYFGPGTRLTVT.

V usage is TRBV30 and J usage is TRBJ1-4; D remains ambiguous. V lost 8 bases, J lost 7 bases, and 29 bases lay in between. This CDR3 has 17 amino acids. Germline V CDR1 and CDR2: GTSNPN, SVGIG (reference sequence). Here the CDR3 reads CAGSDAPRFLGSEKLFF. In DNA, the CDR3 is TGTGCCGGCTCGGACGCACCCAGATTTCTCGGAAGTGAAAAACTGTTTTTT.

V gene TRBV5-4 combines with J gene TRBJ2-1; 9 bases agree with TRBD2. This CDR3 has 16 residues. The ends lost 2 bases at V and 6 bases at J; junction bases unmatched: 9. The germline V gene encodes CDR1 SGHNT and CDR2 YYREEE (reference sequence). CDR3 in DNA: TGTGCCAGCAGCTTTTCTAGCGGGACAGAGGGCAATGAGCAGTTCTTC. Encoded protein: CASSFSSGTEGNEQFF.

The chain is built from TRBV2 and TRBJ2-3, with 14 nucleotides matching TRBD2. The CDR3 sequence is 15 residues long. In germline, CDR1 is SNHLY, CDR2 FYNNEI. The V gene end was trimmed by 6 bases and the J gene end by 3 bases; junction bases not matched to a gene: 2. CDR3 coding DNA: TGTGCCAGCAGGGGGACTAGCGGGAGAACAGATACGCAGTATTTT. This codes for CASRGTSGRTDTQYF.

The chain joins TRBV11-2 to TRBJ2-4, with D possibly matching TRBD2 (7 bases). This CDR3 comprises 15 residues. Per germline, CDR1 SGHAT and CDR2 FQNNGV. Trimming removed 5 bases at V and 6 bases at J, with 17 bases between. The CDR3 DNA reads as TGTGCCAGCAGCCGTCCGGGGGGCGCGGGAAACATTCAGTACTTC. Translated, it gives CASSRPGGAGNIQYF. The variable domain in full, completed from reference TRBV11-2 and TRBJ2-4, reads EAGVAQSPRYKIIEKRQSVAFWCNPISGHATLYWYQQILGQGPKLLIQFQNNGVVDDSQLPKDRFSAERLKGVDSTLKIQPAKLEDSAVYLCASSRPGGAGNIQYFGAGTRLSVL.

Note on this clone: A read error may produce the germline difference seen at one junction end. This chain joins TRBV10-3 and TRBJ1-3; no reliable D call. Germline lookup yields CDR1 ENHRY and CDR2 SYGVKD. The CDR3 has 14 amino acids. This CDR3 reads CAITEAVFGNTIYF. The CDR3 bases are TGTGCCATCACTGAGGCTGTGTTTGGAAACACCATATATTTT.

The V and J genes are TRBV7-9 and TRBJ2-1; D gene ambiguous. Between the trimmed V and J ends, which lost 1 base and 8 bases, there was a span of 12 bases. The germline V gene has CDR1 SEHNR and CDR2 FQNEAQ (reference sequence). This CDR3 spans 14 amino acids. Written as DNA, the CDR3 is TGTGCCAGCAGCTTAGTAATAGGGTTTTATGAGCAGTTCTTC. This sequence encodes CASSLVIGFYEQFF.